Presented here are 25 T cell receptor beta chains from one specimen sequenced in a study of blood T cell repertoires in COVID-19. Repertoires were generated with immunoSEQ multiplex PCR, while TCRdb's copy carries only in-frame clones and drops some. The sample has some 52,000 clones, 80% to 90% seen once; the top ten hold around 15%. The sequencing input was peripheral blood. The receptors originated from a man aged 70 or older with acute or convalescent COVID-19.

This chain joins TRBV5-4 and TRBJ2-2; tentatively, D is TRBD1 (6 bases). Germline CDR1 reads SGHNT; CDR2 reads YYREEE (reference sequence). This CDR3 has 15 residues. V lost 2 bases and J lost 0, with 8 bases in between. CDR3 DNA sequence: TGTGCCAGCAGCTTAGGACAGACGAACACCGGGGAGCTGTTTTTT. It translates to CASSLGQTNTGELFF.

V is TRBV27 and J is TRBJ1-1, with D hard to call. Germline V gene sequence: CDR1 MNHEY, CDR2 SMNVEV (reference sequence). The CDR3 sequence is 14 residues long. Trimming removed 6 bases at V and 1 base at J, with 12 bases between. CDR3 DNA sequence: TGTGCCAGCAGCCACCCGGGAAAGAACACTGAAGCTTTCTTT. Its protein product is CASSHPGKNTEAFF.

The V gene is TRBV4-3, the J gene TRBJ2-5, with 8 bases that match TRBD1. The CDR3 has 16 amino acids. Per the germline V gene, CDR1 is LGHNA and CDR2 is YSLEER. Trimming cost V 1 base and J 7 bases; bases outside gene matches: 11. The CDR3 sequence: CASSQVWQGAKRTQYF. Written as DNA, the CDR3 is TGCGCCAGCAGCCAAGTATGGCAGGGGGCGAAGCGGACCCAGTACTTC.

This clone was counted between two and nine times. The chain is built from TRBV6-6 and TRBJ2-7; 8 nucleotides align to TRBD1. Losses at the gene ends were 5 bases for V and 3 bases for J; bases not matched to a gene: 6. The CDR3 has 14 amino acids. Germline-derived CDR1 and CDR2 are MNHNY and SVGAGI (reference sequence). CDR3 nucleotides: TGTGCCAGCAGTAACCGGGACAGGCTCTACGAGCAGTACGTC. It translates to CASSNRDRLYEQYV.

CDR3 region: CASSQGNPTDTQYF. CDR3 DNA sequence: TGTGCCAGCAGCCAGGGAAACCCCACAGATACGCAGTATTTT. This chain links TRBV7-2 with TRBJ2-3; D might be TRBD1 (5 bases). Per the germline V gene, CDR1 is SGHTA and CDR2 is FQGNSA. The CDR3 loop spans 14 amino acids. V lost 5 bases, J lost 2 bases, and 11 bases lay in between.

The chain employs TRBV12-5 and TRBJ2-1; possible D gene TRBD2, 5 bases. Germline V gene sequence: CDR1 LGHNT, CDR2 FRNRAP. Trimming removed 3 bases at V and 0 bases at J, with 15 bases between. The CDR3 spans 17 residues. The CDR3 bases are TGTGCTAGTGGTTTAGGACTCTATCTTAGCTCCTACAATGAGCAGTTCTTC. Translated, it gives CASGLGLYLSSYNEQFF.

The V call is TRBV4-1, the J call TRBJ2-1; TRBD2 might be the D (6 bases). The CDR3 length is 16 residues. V dropped 2 bases and J dropped 2 bases, with 13 bases sitting between them. CDR1 and CDR2 (germline): MGHRA, YSYEKL. The chain's CDR3 is CASSQPGRTTYNEQFF. The CDR3 DNA reads as TGCGCCAGCAGCCAACCGGGGCGGACTACCTACAATGAGCAGTTCTTC.

This clone was seen more than once but under ten times. The genes are TRBV6-2 or TRBV6-3 and TRBJ1-6; 8 positions agree with TRBD1. CDR3 length: 18 residues. Germline V lookup: CDR1 MNHEY, CDR2 SVGEGT. Trimming cost V 0 bases and J 10 bases; bases outside gene matches: 14. CDR3 sequence (DNA): TGTGCCAGCAGTTACTCGAAAGTCAACAGGGGGGTTCGATCACCCCTCCACTTT. Encoded protein: CASSYSKVNRGVRSPLHF.

The gene calls are TRBV11-2 and TRBJ2-6; TRBD2 agrees at 11 bases. CDR1 is SGHAT and CDR2 is FQNNGV in the germline V gene. The CDR3 length is 17 residues. Trimming removed 3 bases from V and 0 bases from J; junction bases left unmatched: 1. The chain's CDR3 is CASSFSGRASGANVLTF. The CDR3 nucleotides read TGTGCCAGCAGCTTTAGCGGGAGGGCCTCTGGGGCCAACGTCCTGACTTTC. Supplemented by reference TRBV11-2 and TRBJ2-6, the full variable domain reads EAGVAQSPRYKIIEKRQSVAFWCNPISGHATLYWYQQILGQGPKLLIQFQNNGVVDDSQLPKDRFSAERLKGVDSTLKIQPAKLEDSAVYLCASSFSGRASGANVLTFGAGSRLTVL.

The gene calls are TRBV5-1 and TRBJ2-3; 13 positions agree with TRBD2. This CDR3 has 17 residues. Germline-derived CDR1 and CDR2 are SGHRS and YFSETQ. V shed 7 bases and J 2 bases; nucleotides not matched to a gene: 10. CDR3 bases: TGCGCCAGCCGAGGACTAGCGGGAGTTGGGAACACAGATACGCAGTATTTT. Residues: CASRGLAGVGNTDTQYF.

This clone has just one count. The chain uses TRBV10-3 and TRBJ2-1; 10 nucleotides agree with TRBD2. The V gene's germline CDR1 is ENHRY and CDR2 SYGVKD. V shed 3 bases, J shed 7 bases, and the junction held 6 bases outside the gene matches. This CDR3 contains 15 residues. The CDR3 nucleotides are TGTGCCATCAGTGAACGCCTAGCGGGAGAGAATGAGCAGTTCTTC. Its translation: CAISERLAGENEQFF.

This clone was counted once. The chain combines TRBV7-6 with TRBJ2-7; 16 nucleotides match TRBD2. V gave up 3 bases and J gave up 2 bases; unmatched junction bases: 13. There are 20 residues in the CDR3. Per the germline V gene, CDR1 is SGHVS and CDR2 is FNYEAQ. The CDR3 DNA sequence: TGTGCCAGCAGCTTGAGCCCCCCGGGACTAGCGGGAGGGCCGGCCTACGAGCAGTACTTC. The encoded protein is CASSLSPPGLAGGPAYEQYF.

This chain joins TRBV15 and TRBJ1-2; 7 bases are a match to TRBD1. The germline V gene has CDR1 LNHNV and CDR2 YYDKDF (reference sequence). The CDR3 is made up of 14 amino acids. The trim removed 1 base at V and 2 bases at J, leaving 1 base unmatched. The CDR3 nucleotides read TGTGCCACCAGCAGAGTGACAGGGAACTATGGCTACACCTTC. Its translation is CATSRVTGNYGYTF.

The rearrangement uses TRBV28 and TRBJ1-1, with a weak D call TRBD1 (5 bases). The germline CDR1 and CDR2 sequences are MDHEN and SYDVKM. The CDR3 contains 17 residues. Between the trimmed V and J ends, which lost 6 bases and 2 bases, there was a span of 22 bases. The CDR3 DNA is TGTGCCAGCAGCTTGGATCTATGGGGCCGCCTAAACACTGAAGCTTTCTTT. This sequence encodes CASSLDLWGRLNTEAFF.

CDR3 sequence reads: CASSQEQGKTEAFF. The CDR3 DNA reads as TGTGCCAGCAGCCAAGAACAGGGGAAAACTGAAGCTTTCTTT. The V and J genes are TRBV4-2 and TRBJ1-1; 7 bases agree with TRBD1. The CDR3 runs 14 residues. Germline CDR1 reads LGHNA; CDR2 reads YNFKEQ. V dropped 0 bases and J dropped 5; count of bases not matched to a gene: 3.

The chain links TRBV11-3 to TRBJ2-1, with 7 bases aligning to TRBD1. The CDR3 has 18 residues. CDR1 and CDR2 (germline): SGHNT, YENEEA. The J segment lost 5 bases and the V segment lost 5 bases, leaving 18 bases of the junction unmatched. The CDR3 bases are TGTGCCAGCAGCGCCGGGGACAGCACGAAGGGGGACGACAATGAGCAGTTCTTC. The encoded protein is CASSAGDSTKGDDNEQFF.

Only one count was recorded for this clone. The chain is built from TRBV4-3 and TRBJ2-7, with 7 bases identical to TRBD2. Germline-derived CDR1 and CDR2 are LGHNA and YSLEER. CDR3 size: 17 residues. The ends lost 0 bases at V and 3 bases at J; junction bases unmatched: 11. This CDR3 is CASSQDRGETVDYEQYF. The DNA for the CDR3 is TGCGCCAGCAGCCAAGATCGGGGGGAGACGGTGGACTACGAGCAGTACTTC.

The rearrangement uses TRBV19 and TRBJ2-7, with D tentatively TRBD2 (6 bases). This CDR3 has 11 amino acids. In germline, CDR1 is LNHDA, CDR2 SQIVND (reference sequence). The V gene lost 7 bases and the J gene lost 9 bases, with 13 bases spanning the gap. The CDR3 DNA sequence: TGTGCCAGTAAAGGTTGGGACTCGCAGTACTTC. Translation gives CASKGWDSQYF.

This chain connects TRBV4-1 to TRBJ2-7; 10 bases line up with TRBD2. Trimming at V came to 1 base and at J to 2 bases, leaving 2 bases not matched to a gene. The CDR3 totals 15 residues. Germline V lookup: CDR1 MGHRA, CDR2 YSYEKL. CDR3 sequence: CASSQVLAGPYEQYV. CDR3 sequence (DNA): TGCGCCAGCAGCCAAGTACTAGCGGGGCCCTACGAGCAGTACGTC.

The V gene is TRBV24-1, the J gene TRBJ2-1; 10 bases line up with TRBD1. The CDR3 consists of 15 residues. The germline V gene encodes CDR1 KGHDR and CDR2 SFDVKD. The J segment lost 8 bases and the V segment lost 4 bases, leaving 7 bases of the junction unmatched. The CDR3 protein is CATSDTRQGADEQFF. In nucleotides, the CDR3 is TGTGCCACCAGTGACACCCGACAGGGGGCTGATGAGCAGTTCTTC.

The sample holds one count of this clone. The rearrangement links TRBV19 to TRBJ1-4; 7 nucleotides match TRBD1. CDR3 length equals 15 residues. V was clipped by 5 bases and J by 2 bases; unmatched bases: 5. CDR1 is LNHDA and CDR2 is SQIVND in the germline V gene (reference sequence). In DNA form, the CDR3 reads TGTGCCAGTAGTGTCACAGGGGTGACTAATGAAAAACTGTTTTTT. Encoded protein: CASSVTGVTNEKLFF.

The rearrangement links TRBV7-9 to TRBJ2-3; a possible D gene is TRBD1 (5 bases). The V gene lost 1 base and the J gene lost 0 bases, with 11 bases spanning the gap. Looked up from germline, CDR1 is SEHNR and CDR2 is FQNEAQ (reference sequence). This CDR3 has 16 amino acids. This CDR3 reads CASSLVRTLSTDTQYF. Written as DNA, the CDR3 is TGTGCCAGCAGCTTAGTTCGGACACTCAGCACAGATACGCAGTATTTT.

The chain employs TRBV9 and TRBJ2-2; possibly TRBD2 for D (6 bases). The CDR3 covers 16 residues. V lost 2 bases and J 2 bases, leaving 13 bases between the germline ends. Per the germline V gene, CDR1 is SGDLS and CDR2 is YYNGEE. Here the CDR3 DNA reads TGTGCCAGCAGCGTGTCAGTCGGGACTAACACCGGGGAGCTGTTTTTT. Protein product: CASSVSVGTNTGELFF.

The rearrangement uses TRBV12-3 or TRBV12-4 and TRBJ1-2; D unclear. The V end lost 6 bases, the J end lost 8 bases, and 16 bases lay between the germline ends. The length of the CDR3 is 13 residues. CDR3 DNA sequence: TGTGCCAGCAGCAACCACGGGAGTTGGGGCTACACCTTC. It specifies CASSNHGSWGYTF.

The V and J genes are TRBV18 and TRBJ2-3; 11 bases are a match to TRBD2. The length of the CDR3 is 16 residues. J gave up 5 bases and V 4 bases, and 8 bases lay outside the gene matches. Per the germline V gene, CDR1 is KGHSH and CDR2 is LQKENI. The DNA for the CDR3 is TGTGCCAGCTCACTTCGGACTAGCGGGCTTGGAGATACGCAGTATTTT. Its protein is CASSLRTSGLGDTQYF.